This T cell receptor beta chain was identified in a study of shared clonotypes between healthy human individuals. Splitting of each subset's genomic DNA was done evenly across several immunoSEQ plates. The protocol was immunoSEQ multiplex PCR, while the TCRdb copy is restricted to in-frame clones and leaves out a portion. The table records some 500,000 clones, roughly four fifths of them present only once. Germline loops: CDR1 SGHNT, CDR2 YENEEA. V lost 3 bases and J 0 bases, leaving 11 bases between the germline ends. The CDR3 sequence is 15 residues long. This TCR came from a woman in her 40s in good health. Some clones in this sample may be carry-over from other donors' samples. The sequenced sample consisted of PBMCs. The V call is TRBV11-3, the J call TRBJ1-1, with D maybe TRBD1 (5 bases). The CDR3 DNA sequence: TGTGCCAGCAGCTTGGGGGGTCCCATGAACACTGAAGCTTTCTTT. Translating gives CASSLGGPMNTEAFF.